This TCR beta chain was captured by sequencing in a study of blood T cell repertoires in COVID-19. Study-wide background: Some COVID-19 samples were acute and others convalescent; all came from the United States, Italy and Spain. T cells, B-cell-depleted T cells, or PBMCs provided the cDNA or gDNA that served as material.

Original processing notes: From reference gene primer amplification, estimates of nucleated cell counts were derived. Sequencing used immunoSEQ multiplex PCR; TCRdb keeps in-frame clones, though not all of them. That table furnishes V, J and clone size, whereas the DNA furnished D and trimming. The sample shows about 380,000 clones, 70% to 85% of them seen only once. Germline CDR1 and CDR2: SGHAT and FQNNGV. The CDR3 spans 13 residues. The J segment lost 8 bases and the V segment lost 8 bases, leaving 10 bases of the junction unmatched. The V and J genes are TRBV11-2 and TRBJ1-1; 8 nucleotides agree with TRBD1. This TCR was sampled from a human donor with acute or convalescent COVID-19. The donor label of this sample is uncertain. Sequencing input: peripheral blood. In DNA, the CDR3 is TGTGCCAGCCGCACCCGGACAGGGAGGGAAGCTTTCTTT. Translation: CASRTRTGREAFF. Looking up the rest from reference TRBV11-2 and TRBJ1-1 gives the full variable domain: EAGVAQSPRYKIIEKRQSVAFWCNPISGHATLYWYQQILGQGPKLLIQFQNNGVVDDSQLPKDRFSAERLKGVDSTLKIQPAKLEDSAVYLCASRTRTGREAFFGQGTRLTVV.